These T cell receptor beta chains were read from a single sample in a study of cytomegalovirus exposure and HLA in healthy donors. Sequenced by immunoSEQ multiplex PCR; TCRdb stores in-frame clones only, minus some. The sample has roughly 100,000 clones, about four fifths seen once. Source material: PBMCs. The receptors come from a man younger than 35 in good health and CMV-seropositive. Each CDR3 is given with its conserved first and last residue. The D gene is left open where the match is weak. Where a row states a size, it is once, few, many or the class of an expanded clone; other rows omit it.

>NA|NA|TRBV5-4|TRBJ2-5
CASSLETPFQETQYF
TGTGCCAGCAGCTTGGAGACTCCTTTTCAAGAGACCCAGTACTTC
>TRBD2|NA|TRBV10-3|TRBJ2-7
CAITGGADEQYF
TGTGCCATCACCGGGGGGGCGGACGAGCAGTACTTC
>NA|once|TRBV4-2|TRBJ2-5
CASSQVGGPQETQYF
TGTGCCAGCAGCCAAGTCGGGGGGCCCCAAGAGACCCAGTACTTC
>NA|NA|TRBV6-1|TRBJ2-7
CASSRTETYEQYF
TGTGCCAGCTCAAGAACAGAGACCTACGAGCAGTACTTC
>NA|once|TRBV27|TRBJ1-2
CASRGDLYGYTF
TGTGCCAGCCGGGGGGACTTGTATGGCTACACCTTC
>NA|few|TRBV30|TRBJ1-4
CAWSLSATNEKLFF
TGTGCCTGGAGTTTGTCGGCAACTAATGAAAAACTGTTTTTT
>NA|NA|TRBV27|TRBJ1-5
CASSFRRVRDNQPQHF
TGTGCCAGCAGTTTTAGGAGGGTCAGGGACAATCAGCCCCAGCATTTT
>TRBD1|NA|TRBV30|TRBJ1-5
CAWSLGGRNQPQHF
TGTGCCTGGAGTTTAGGGGGCCGCAATCAGCCCCAGCATTTT
>NA|NA|TRBV28|TRBJ2-7
CASSFAGHSYEQYF
TGTGCCAGCAGTTTCGCGGGTCACTCCTACGAGCAGTACTTC
>NA|NA|TRBV5-4|TRBJ2-2
CASSSEGFTGELFF
TGTGCCAGCAGCTCGGAGGGGTTCACCGGGGAGCTGTTTTTT
>TRBD2|NA|TRBV6-4|TRBJ2-1
CASSRVAGYNEQFF
TGTGCCAGCAGTCGAGTAGCGGGTTACAATGAGCAGTTCTTC
>TRBD2|once|TRBV7-2|TRBJ2-7
CASRISGVTYEQYF
TGTGCCAGCAGAATTAGCGGGGTGACCTACGAGCAGTACTTC
>TRBD1|NA|TRBV5-1|TRBJ2-2
CATSTGVNTGELFF
TGCGCCACCTCGACAGGGGTGAACACCGGGGAGCTGTTTTTT
>NA|NA|TRBV6-5|TRBJ2-1
CASSFKTGEQFF
TGTGCCAGCAGTTTCAAGACTGGGGAGCAGTTCTTC
>TRBD1|NA|TRBV6-4|TRBJ2-5
CASSETGTETQYF
TGTGCCAGCTCCGAGACAGGGACAGAGACCCAGTACTTC
>NA|NA|TRBV28|TRBJ1-3
CASSQVLRLAGNTIYF
TGTGCCAGCAGTCAGGTTCTGCGCCTTGCTGGAAACACCATATATTTT
>TRBD1|NA|TRBV7-6|TRBJ2-7
CASSLHRDRAYEQYF
TGTGCCAGCAGCCTCCACCGAGACAGGGCATACGAGCAGTACTTC
>TRBD2|NA|TRBV30|TRBJ2-1
CAWGGRGGGEQFF
TGTGCCTGGGGAGGTCGGGGGGGCGGTGAGCAGTTCTTC
>NA|NA|TRBV28|TRBJ1-3
CASSSWTGLLGNTIYF
TGTGCCAGCAGTTCTTGGACGGGACTTCTTGGAAACACCATATATTTT
>NA|once|TRBV7-3|TRBJ2-3
CASSYRGDTQYF
TGTGCCAGCAGTTACCGGGGGGATACGCAGTATTTT
>TRBD2|NA|TRBV29-1|TRBJ2-5
CSVDRIAGGWWVTQYF
TGCAGCGTCGACCGTATAGCGGGGGGGTGGTGGGTGACCCAGTACTTC
>NA|NA|TRBV2|TRBJ2-1
CASTGGGYNEQFF
TGTGCCAGCACCGGGGGTGGATACAATGAGCAGTTCTTC
>NA|NA|TRBV7-9|TRBJ2-7
CASSLGGGGEQYF
TGTGCCAGCAGCTTAGGCGGAGGCGGCGAGCAGTACTTC
>TRBD1|NA|TRBV18|TRBJ1-2
CASSPDRNYGYTF
TGTGCCAGCTCACCGGACAGGAACTATGGCTACACCTTC
>TRBD1|NA|TRBV6-1|TRBJ1-2
CASAGWQGAKDGYTF
TGTGCCAGCGCGGGGTGGCAGGGGGCGAAAGATGGCTACACCTTC
>TRBD1|NA|TRBV2|TRBJ1-1
CASSQGQPNTEAFF
TGTGCCAGCAGCCAGGGACAGCCGAACACTGAAGCTTTCTTT
>NA|NA|TRBV6-1|TRBJ1-3
CAGSNRESSGNTIYF
TGTGCCGGAAGCAACAGGGAGAGCTCTGGAAACACCATATATTTT